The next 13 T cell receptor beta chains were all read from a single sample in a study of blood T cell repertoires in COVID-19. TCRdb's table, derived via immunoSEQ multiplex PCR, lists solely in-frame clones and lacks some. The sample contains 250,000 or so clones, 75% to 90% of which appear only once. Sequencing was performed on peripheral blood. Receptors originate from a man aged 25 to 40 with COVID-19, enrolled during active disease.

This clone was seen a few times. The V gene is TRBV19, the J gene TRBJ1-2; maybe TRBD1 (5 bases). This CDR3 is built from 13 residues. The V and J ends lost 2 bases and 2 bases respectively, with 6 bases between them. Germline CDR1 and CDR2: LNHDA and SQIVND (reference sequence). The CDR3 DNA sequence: TGTGCCAGTAGTATATCAGGGAACTATGGCTACACCTTC. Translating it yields CASSISGNYGYTF.

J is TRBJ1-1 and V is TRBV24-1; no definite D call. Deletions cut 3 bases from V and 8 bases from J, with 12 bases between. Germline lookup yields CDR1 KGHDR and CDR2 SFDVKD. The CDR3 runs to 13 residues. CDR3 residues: CATSDPTRLEAFF. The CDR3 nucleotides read TGTGCCACCAGTGATCCCACCCGACTAGAAGCTTTCTTT.

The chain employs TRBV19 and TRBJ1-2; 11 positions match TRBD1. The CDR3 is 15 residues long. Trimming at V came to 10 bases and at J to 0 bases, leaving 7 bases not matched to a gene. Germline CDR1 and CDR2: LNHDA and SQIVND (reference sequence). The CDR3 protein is CATGQGDWTNYGYTF. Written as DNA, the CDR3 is TGTGCCACGGGACAGGGGGATTGGACTAACTATGGCTACACCTTC.

Here the CDR3 reads CASSLLYEGADTSYGYTF. For the CDR3, the DNA is TGTGCCAGCAGTTTACTGTATGAGGGGGCAGATACATCCTATGGCTACACCTTC. The chain employs TRBV27 and TRBJ1-2; TRBD1 agrees at 7 bases. Per germline, CDR1 MNHEY and CDR2 SMNVEV (reference sequence). This CDR3 spans 18 amino acids. With V trimmed by 2 bases and J by 4 bases, 16 bases remained unmatched.

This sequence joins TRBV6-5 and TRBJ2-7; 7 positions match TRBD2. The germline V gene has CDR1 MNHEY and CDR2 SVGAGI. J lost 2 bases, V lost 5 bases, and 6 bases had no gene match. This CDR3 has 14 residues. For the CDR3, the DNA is TGTGCCAGCAGTCCCCGGGGGGAGGCCTACGAGCAGTACTTC. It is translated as CASSPRGEAYEQYF.

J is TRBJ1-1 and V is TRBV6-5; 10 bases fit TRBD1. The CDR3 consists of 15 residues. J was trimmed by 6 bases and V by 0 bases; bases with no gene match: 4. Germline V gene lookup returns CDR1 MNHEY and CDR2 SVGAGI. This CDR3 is CASSYSGTGAAEAFF. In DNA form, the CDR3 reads TGTGCCAGCAGTTACTCCGGGACAGGGGCCGCTGAAGCTTTCTTT.

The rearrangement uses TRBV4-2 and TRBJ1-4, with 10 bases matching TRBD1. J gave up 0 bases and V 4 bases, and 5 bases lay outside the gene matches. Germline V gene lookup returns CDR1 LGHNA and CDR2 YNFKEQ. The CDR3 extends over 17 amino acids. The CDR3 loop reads CASSRTGTGATNEKLFF. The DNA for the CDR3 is TGTGCCAGCAGCCGAACCGGGACAGGGGCAACTAATGAAAAACTGTTTTTT.

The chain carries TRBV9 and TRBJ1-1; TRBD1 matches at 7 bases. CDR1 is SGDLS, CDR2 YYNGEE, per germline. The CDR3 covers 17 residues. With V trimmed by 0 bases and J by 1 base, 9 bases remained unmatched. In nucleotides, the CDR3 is TGTGCCAGCAGCGTAGACAGGGGCAGGGCGGAGAACACTGAAGCTTTCTTT. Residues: CASSVDRGRAENTEAFF.

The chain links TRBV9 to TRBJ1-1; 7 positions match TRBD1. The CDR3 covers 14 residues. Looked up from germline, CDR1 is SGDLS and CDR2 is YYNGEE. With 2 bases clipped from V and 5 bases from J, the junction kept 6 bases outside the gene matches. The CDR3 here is CASSVNRGGTEAFF. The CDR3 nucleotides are TGTGCCAGCAGCGTTAACAGGGGAGGAACTGAAGCTTTCTTT.

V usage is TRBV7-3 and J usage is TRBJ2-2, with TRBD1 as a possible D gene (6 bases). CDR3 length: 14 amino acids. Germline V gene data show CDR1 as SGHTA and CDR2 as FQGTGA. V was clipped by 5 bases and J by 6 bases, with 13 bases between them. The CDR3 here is CASSPTQGPGELFF. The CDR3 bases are TGTGCCAGCAGCCCGACACAGGGTCCCGGGGAGCTGTTTTTT.

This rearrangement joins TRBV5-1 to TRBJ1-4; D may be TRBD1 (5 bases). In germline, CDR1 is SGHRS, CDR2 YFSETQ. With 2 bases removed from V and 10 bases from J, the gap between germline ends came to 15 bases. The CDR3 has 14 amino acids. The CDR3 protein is CASSFPGQGGKLFF. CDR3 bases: TGCGCCAGCAGCTTCCCAGGGCAGGGTGGAAAACTGTTTTTT. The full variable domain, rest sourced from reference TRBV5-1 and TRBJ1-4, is KAGVTQTPRYLIKTRGQQVTLSCSPISGHRSVSWYQQTPGQGLQFLFEYFSETQRNKGNFPGRFSGRQFSNSRSEMNVSTLELGDSALYLCASSFPGQGGKLFFGSGTQLSVL.

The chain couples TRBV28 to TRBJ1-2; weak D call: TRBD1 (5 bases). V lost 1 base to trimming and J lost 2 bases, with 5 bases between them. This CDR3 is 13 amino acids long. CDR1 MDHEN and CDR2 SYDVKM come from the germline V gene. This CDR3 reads CASSLSGNYGYTF. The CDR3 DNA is TGTGCCAGCAGTTTATCAGGGAACTATGGCTACACCTTC.

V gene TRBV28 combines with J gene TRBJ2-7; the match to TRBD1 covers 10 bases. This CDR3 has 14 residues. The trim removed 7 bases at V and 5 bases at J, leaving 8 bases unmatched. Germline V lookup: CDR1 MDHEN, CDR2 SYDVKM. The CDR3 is CASTPGDRGNEQYF. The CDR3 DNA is TGTGCCAGCACCCCCGGGGACAGGGGTAACGAGCAGTACTTC.